These 32 T cell receptor beta chains originate from one sample sequenced in a study of T cells in Graves' hyperthyroidism and ophthalmopathy. Amplified TCR beta CDR3 regions came from RNA transcripts. The HTBI primer set was used in a first-round RT-PCR of the TCR CDR3. TCRdb recomputed calls from the multiplex PCR reads with MiXCR, one row per CDR3 protein. Altogether roughly 500,000 distinct CDR3 sequences are present, approximately 15% being singletons, with the ten largest covering 5.8%. What was sequenced was blood. The source is a woman between 25 and 40 years old with Graves' hyperthyroidism that later progressed to Graves' ophthalmopathy.

The V call is TRBV7-9, the J call TRBJ1-1; no firm D call. The V end lost 3 bases, the J end lost 1 base, and 15 bases lay between the germline ends. Germline V gene data show CDR1 as SEHNR and CDR2 as FQNEAQ (reference sequence). The CDR3 loop spans 16 amino acids. CDR3 DNA: TGTGCCAGCAGCTTCCCGAAAATGAGTGGGAACACTGAAGCTTTCTTT. It translates to CASSFPKMSGNTEAFF.

Worth noting for this clonotype: The junction differs from germline at one of its ends, possibly a read error. This rearrangement joins TRBV2 to TRBJ2-1, with 8 bases fitting TRBD2. The CDR3 is 17 amino acids. The germline gives CDR1 SNHLY, CDR2 FYNNEI. CDR3 sequence reads: CASSSTSKTSGYNKQFF. CDR3 in DNA: TGTGCCAGCAGCTCTACGTCCAAAACTAGCGGCTACAATAAGCAGTTCTTC.

This chain uses TRBV19 with TRBJ1-1; no definite D call. The CDR3 is made up of 13 amino acids. Germline lookup yields CDR1 LNHDA and CDR2 SQIVND (reference sequence). V was clipped by 0 bases and J by 5 bases, with 7 bases between them. For the CDR3, the DNA is TGTGCCAGTAGTATAGATCCTGGGACTGAAGCTTTCTTT. This codes for CASSIDPGTEAFF.

This clonotype was seen ten or more times. J is TRBJ2-1 and V is TRBV6-1; D is unresolved. V was shortened by 6 bases and J by 1 base, with 7 bases between the two germline ends. This CDR3 has 13 residues. Germline assignment: CDR1 MNHNS and CDR2 SASEGT. DNA for the CDR3: TGTGCCAGCAGCCACGGGTCCTACAATGAGCAGTTCTTC. Protein sequence: CASSHGSYNEQFF.

Only a few counts were recorded for this clonotype. At one of its ends the junction is not consistent with the germline gene, which may arise from a read error. The genes are TRBV6-1 and TRBJ1-6; D gene ambiguous. This CDR3 comprises 13 residues. Germline assignment: CDR1 MNHNS and CDR2 SASEGT. CDR3 bases: TGTACCAGCAGTTTACGGGAGGATTCACCCCTCCACTTT. Protein sequence: CTSSLREDSPLHF.

Only a few counts were recorded for this clonotype. The chain employs TRBV6-2 or TRBV6-3 and TRBJ2-1, with 8 bases aligning to TRBD2. Per the germline V gene, CDR1 is MNHEY and CDR2 is SVGEGT. Trimming at V came to 2 bases and at J to 1 base, leaving 4 bases not matched to a gene. The CDR3 sequence is 16 residues long. The chain's CDR3 is CASSYRGGGSYNEQFF. The CDR3 bases are TGTGCCAGCAGTTACCGGGGGGGAGGGTCCTACAATGAGCAGTTCTTC.

The chain recombines TRBV7-2 with TRBJ1-1; D perhaps matches TRBD1 (6 bases). Germline V gives CDR1 SGHTA, CDR2 FQGNSA. The V gene lost 5 bases and the J gene lost 6 bases, with 16 bases spanning the gap. The CDR3 covers 14 residues. In DNA form, the CDR3 reads TGTGCCAGCAGCCGGACAGCTACTGATCCTGAAGCTTTCTTT. It codes for CASSRTATDPEAFF.

Many counts were recorded for this clonotype. The CDR3 DNA is TGCGCCAGCAGGGGACATGGCTCCTACGAGCAGTACTTC. It translates to CASRGHGSYEQYF. The chain is built from TRBV5-1 and TRBJ2-7; perhaps TRBD1 as D (6 bases). Trimming left V 5 bases short and J 0 bases short, with 9 bases between. From germline, CDR1 is SGHRS and CDR2 YFSETQ. The CDR3 extends over 13 amino acids. The full variable domain, its missing parts supplied by reference TRBV5-1 and TRBJ2-7, is KAGVTQTPRYLIKTRGQQVTLSCSPISGHRSVSWYQQTPGQGLQFLFEYFSETQRNKGNFPGRFSGRQFSNSRSEMNVSTLELGDSALYLCASRGHGSYEQYFGPGTRLTVT.

This clonotype was picked up many times. V gene TRBV3-1 combines with J gene TRBJ1-2, with a weak D call TRBD1 (6 bases). The germline V gene encodes CDR1 LGHDT and CDR2 YNNKEL (reference sequence). Deletions cut 1 base from V and 0 bases from J, with 12 bases between. There are 16 residues in the CDR3. DNA for the CDR3: TGTGCCAGCAGCCAAGGGACAGATTTGGCTAACTATGGCTACACCTTC. Its protein product is CASSQGTDLANYGYTF.

This clonotype appeared many times. This sequence joins TRBV5-1 and TRBJ1-1; 11 positions agree with TRBD1. The V gene's germline CDR1 is SGHRS and CDR2 YFSETQ. The CDR3 extends over 16 amino acids. V gave up 3 bases and J gave up 6 bases; unmatched junction bases: 10. CDR3 sequence: CASSSGQGEESAEAFF. CDR3 nucleotide sequence: TGCGCCAGCAGCTCGGGACAGGGGGAGGAAAGCGCTGAAGCTTTCTTT.

In this sample, this clonotype turned up many times. The chain combines TRBV6-2 or TRBV6-3 with TRBJ2-7; D possibly uses TRBD1 or TRBD2 (6 bases each). The CDR3 has 14 amino acids. Deletions cut 7 bases from V and 8 bases from J, with 21 bases between. Germline V gene lookup returns CDR1 MNHEY and CDR2 SVGEGT. CDR3: CASTERGDVAQQYF. CDR3 nucleotides: TGTGCCAGCACCGAGAGGGGGGATGTGGCTCAGCAGTACTTC.

This clonotype was counted at least ten times. The genes are TRBV29-1 and TRBJ2-1, with D uncertain. The CDR3 is 12 residues long. Germline CDR1 is SQVTM and CDR2 is ANQGSEA. Trimming took 2 bases from V and 4 from J, leaving 6 bases between them. Here the CDR3 reads CSVETMYNEQFF. CDR3 bases: TGCAGCGTTGAAACCATGTACAATGAGCAGTTCTTC.

This clonotype was seen ten or more times. The chain employs TRBV18 and TRBJ2-7; the D gene is possibly TRBD2 (5 bases). Deletions cut 8 bases from V and 2 bases from J, with 10 bases between. CDR1 and CDR2 (germline): KGHSH, LQKENI. The CDR3 is 12 residues long. The CDR3 region is CASAGETYEQYF. In DNA, the CDR3 is TGTGCCAGCGCCGGGGAAACCTACGAGCAGTACTTC.

This clonotype was observed at least ten times. CDR3 coding DNA: TGTGCCAGCAACAGGGGGCGATACTATGGCTACACCTTC. Protein product: CASNRGRYYGYTF. The chain recombines TRBV6-2 or TRBV6-3 with TRBJ1-2, with TRBD1 matching over 9 bases. The length of the CDR3 is 13 residues. The J segment lost 3 bases and the V segment lost 7 bases, leaving 3 bases of the junction unmatched. Germline lookup yields CDR1 MNHEY and CDR2 SVGEGT.

This clonotype occurred many times. The V call is TRBV28, the J call TRBJ2-1, with D perhaps matching TRBD2 (5 bases). Trimming pared 3 bases from V and 0 bases from J, leaving 15 bases between. Germline CDR1 reads MDHEN; CDR2 reads SYDVKM. The CDR3 length is 17 residues. Here the CDR3 reads CASSFPWSGTSYNEQFF. In DNA, the CDR3 is TGTGCCAGCAGTTTCCCTTGGTCGGGAACCTCCTACAATGAGCAGTTCTTC.

The chain links TRBV24-1 to TRBJ2-1, with D tentatively TRBD1 (7 bases). The CDR3 extends over 13 amino acids. Germline V gene lookup returns CDR1 KGHDR and CDR2 SFDVKD. Trimming left V 4 bases short and J 10 bases short, with 13 bases between. This CDR3 is CATSDPPGGEQFF. The DNA for the CDR3 is TGTGCCACCAGTGACCCTCCAGGGGGGGAGCAGTTCTTC.

This clonotype was observed many times. The chain combines TRBV2 with TRBJ1-1; a possible D gene is TRBD1 (6 bases). The germline gives CDR1 SNHLY, CDR2 FYNNEI. The CDR3 is 11 amino acids. V lost 9 bases to trimming and J lost 5 bases, with 10 bases between them. The CDR3 DNA is TGTGCCAGAACGAGGGGGACTGAAGCTTTCTTT. Protein: CARTRGTEAFF.

The chain is built from TRBV4-3 and TRBJ1-1; no firm D call. The CDR3 runs to 14 residues. The germline V gene has CDR1 LGHNA and CDR2 YSLEER. V was shortened by 2 bases and J by 5 bases, with 12 bases between the two germline ends. CDR3 nucleotides: TGCGCCAGCAGCCAAAGCCGGGTAGGGACTGAAGCTTTCTTT. Amino acids: CASSQSRVGTEAFF.

At least ten counts were recorded for this clonotype. The chain has TRBV3-1 and TRBJ1-3, with D tentatively TRBD1 (5 bases). From germline, CDR1 is LGHDT and CDR2 YNNKEL (reference sequence). This CDR3 comprises 14 residues. The V gene lost 7 bases and the J gene lost 4 bases, with 14 bases spanning the gap. The CDR3 reads CASTTTALGNTIYF. The DNA of the CDR3 is TGTGCCAGCACGACGACAGCACTCGGAAACACCATATATTTT.

This clonotype was counted at least ten times. The genes are TRBV6-1 and TRBJ1-3; D remains ambiguous. Trimming cost V 7 bases and J 3 bases, with 10 bases left between them. The CDR3 runs 13 residues. CDR1 MNHNS and CDR2 SASEGT come from the germline V gene. CDR3 region: CASIRAGGNTIYF. The CDR3 DNA follows: TGTGCCAGCATAAGGGCGGGTGGAAACACCATATATTTT.

A note on this clonotype: A read error is possible here, since a much larger clone lies one base away. The rearrangement joins TRBV20-1 to TRBJ1-1, with D uncertain. Germline V gene lookup returns CDR1 DFQATT and CDR2 SNEGSKA (reference sequence). The CDR3 has 11 amino acids. With 6 bases removed from V and 6 bases from J, the gap between germline ends came to 11 bases. The CDR3 coding sequence is TGCAGTGCAATACAGTACGCTGAAGCTTTCTTT. It codes for CSAIQYAEAFF.

In its sample, this clonotype was seen a few times. The chain combines TRBV12-5 with TRBJ2-7; 7 bases align to TRBD1. This CDR3 has 14 residues. Germline V gene sequence: CDR1 LGHNT, CDR2 FRNRAP. The V gene end was trimmed by 1 base and the J gene end by 7 bases; junction bases not matched to a gene: 7. The CDR3: CASGLALTGEEQYF. CDR3 DNA: TGTGCTAGTGGTTTGGCGCTAACAGGGGAGGAGCAGTACTTC.

This chain uses TRBV28 with TRBJ2-7; 14 bases are a match to TRBD2. Germline CDR1 MDHEN, CDR2 SYDVKM. The CDR3 runs to 17 residues. The J segment lost 4 bases and the V segment lost 5 bases, leaving 10 bases of the junction unmatched. In DNA form, the CDR3 reads TGTGCCAGCAGTGAGCAACCGGGACTAGCGGGAGCTTACGAGCAGTACTTC. Translating gives CASSEQPGLAGAYEQYF.

This clonotype was picked up many times. The genes are TRBV18 and TRBJ2-1; 9 nucleotides align to TRBD2. Germline lookup yields CDR1 KGHSH and CDR2 LQKENI. After removal of 3 bases from V and 7 bases from J, the junction contained 7 bases not matched to a gene. The length of the CDR3 is 15 residues. CDR3 loop: CASSPTAGGRNEQFF. The CDR3 DNA reads as TGTGCCAGCTCACCTACAGCGGGGGGACGAAATGAGCAGTTCTTC.

This clonotype was counted only a few times. One junction end disagrees with the germline gene, perhaps due to a read error. This rearrangement joins TRBV6-2 or TRBV6-3 to TRBJ1-5; TRBD1 aligns across 11 bases. CDR3 length equals 13 residues. Germline lookup yields CDR1 MNHEY and CDR2 SVGEGT. The CDR3 loop is CAGSGQGAQPQHF. The CDR3 DNA follows: TGTGCCGGCAGCGGACAGGGGGCCCAGCCCCAGCATTTT.

The chain recombines TRBV6-1 with TRBJ2-2; D is unclear. Germline CDR1 reads MNHNS; CDR2 reads SASEGT. CDR3 length: 18 amino acids. The V end was cut by 0 bases, the J end by 2 bases, with 16 bases between. The CDR3 DNA is TGTGCCAGCAGTGAAGCTGGGTGGCGGTTAAATAACACCGGGGAGCTGTTTTTT. It encodes CASSEAGWRLNNTGELFF.

The chain uses TRBV19 and TRBJ2-4; perhaps TRBD1 as D (5 bases). The germline gives CDR1 LNHDA, CDR2 SQIVND (reference sequence). The germline V and J ends were trimmed by 3 bases and 2 bases, with 11 bases remaining between them. This CDR3 has 15 amino acids. CDR3 coding DNA: TGTGCCAGTAGTATTGACAGATTTCCCAAAAACATTCAGTACTTC. This translates into CASSIDRFPKNIQYF.

There are many counts of this clonotype. The chain uses TRBV27 and TRBJ1-1; weak D call: TRBD1 (6 bases). CDR3 length: 12 residues. Germline CDR1 reads MNHEY; CDR2 reads SMNVEV (reference sequence). With 3 bases removed from V and 12 bases from J, the gap between germline ends came to 14 bases. The CDR3 sequence is CASSFFQGKPFF. The CDR3 DNA reads TGTGCCAGCAGTTTCTTTCAGGGGAAACCTTTCTTT.

This clonotype was observed many times. The CDR3 spells CASSWGTGGNQPQHF. The CDR3 nucleotides read TGTGCCAGCAGCTGGGGGACAGGGGGCAATCAGCCCCAGCATTTT. The V call is TRBV7-9, the J call TRBJ1-5; TRBD1 aligns across 10 bases. Trimming took 4 bases from V and 2 from J; bases not matched to a gene: 2. Germline values: CDR1 SEHNR, CDR2 FQNEAQ (reference sequence). The CDR3 sequence is 15 residues long.

This clonotype appeared many times. J is TRBJ2-7 and V is TRBV11-3, with a possible D match to TRBD2 (5 bases). Deletions cut 4 bases from V and 4 bases from J, with 20 bases between. CDR3 size: 16 residues. Germline values: CDR1 SGHNT, CDR2 YENEEA. CDR3 in DNA: TGTGCCAGCAGCTCTTGGCTGGAGGTAGGGCGATACGAGCAGTACTTC. Encoded protein: CASSSWLEVGRYEQYF.

This clonotype was recorded at least ten times. The CDR3 region is CASTGGGTEAFF. For the CDR3, the DNA is TGTGCCAGCACCGGGGGAGGCACTGAAGCTTTCTTT. This chain joins TRBV12-3 or TRBV12-4 and TRBJ1-1; a weak D match, TRBD1 (5 bases). This CDR3 is 12 amino acids long. The germline V and J ends were trimmed by 7 bases and 4 bases, with 10 bases remaining between them.

The chain links TRBV2 to TRBJ1-3, with TRBD1 as a possible D gene (6 bases). Trimming took 6 bases from V and 2 from J, leaving 20 bases between them. CDR3 length: 17 residues. Germline V lookup: CDR1 SNHLY, CDR2 FYNNEI. The CDR3 DNA reads as TGTGCCAGCAGGGCCCAGACAGGAATCACGGCTGGAAACACCATATATTTT. It encodes CASRAQTGITAGNTIYF. The entire variable domain, with the rest obtained from reference TRBV2 and TRBJ1-3, is as follows: EPEVTQTPSHQVTQMGQEVILRCVPISNHLYFYWYRQILGQKVEFLVSFYNNEISEKSEIFDDQFSVERPDGSNFTLKIRSTKLEDSAMYFCASRAQTGITAGNTIYFGEGSWLTVV.